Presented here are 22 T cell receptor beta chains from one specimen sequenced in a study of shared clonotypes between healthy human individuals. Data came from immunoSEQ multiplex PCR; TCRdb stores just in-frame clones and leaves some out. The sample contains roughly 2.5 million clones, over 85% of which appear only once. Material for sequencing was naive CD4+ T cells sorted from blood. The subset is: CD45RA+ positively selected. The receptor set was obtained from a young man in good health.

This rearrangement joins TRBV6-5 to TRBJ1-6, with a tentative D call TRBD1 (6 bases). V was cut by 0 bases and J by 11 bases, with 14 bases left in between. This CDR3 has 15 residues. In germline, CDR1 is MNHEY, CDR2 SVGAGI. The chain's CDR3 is CASSYSLGASAPLHF. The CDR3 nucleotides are TGTGCCAGCAGTTACTCTCTGGGGGCTAGTGCACCCCTCCACTTT.

The DNA of the CDR3 is TGTGCCATCACCGAAGGGGGTGCGAGCTCCTACGAGCAGTACTTC. Protein product: CAITEGGASSYEQYF. This sequence joins TRBV10-3 and TRBJ2-7; tentative D call: TRBD1 (6 bases). V was shortened by 7 bases and J by 0 bases, with 16 bases between the two germline ends. CDR1 ENHRY and CDR2 SYGVKD come from the germline V gene. This CDR3 contains 15 residues.

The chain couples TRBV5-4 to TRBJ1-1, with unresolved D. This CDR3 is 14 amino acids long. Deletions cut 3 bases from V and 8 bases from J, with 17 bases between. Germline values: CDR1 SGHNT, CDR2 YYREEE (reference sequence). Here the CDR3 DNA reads TGTGCCAGCAGCTCACAAACTTCATCCACCGAAGCTTTCTTT. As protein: CASSSQTSSTEAFF.

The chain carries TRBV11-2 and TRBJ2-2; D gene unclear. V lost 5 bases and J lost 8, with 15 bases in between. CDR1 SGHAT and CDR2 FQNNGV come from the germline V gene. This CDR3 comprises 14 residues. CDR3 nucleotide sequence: TGTGCCAGCAGCCCACGACGAGGCAGGGGGGAGCTGTTTTTT. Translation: CASSPRRGRGELFF.

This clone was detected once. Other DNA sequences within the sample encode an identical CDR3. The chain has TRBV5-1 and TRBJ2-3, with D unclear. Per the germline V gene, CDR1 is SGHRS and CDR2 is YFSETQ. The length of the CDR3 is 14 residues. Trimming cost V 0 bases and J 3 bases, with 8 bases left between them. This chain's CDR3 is CASSLAGLTDTQYF. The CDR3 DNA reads TGCGCCAGCAGCTTGGCGGGCCTTACAGATACGCAGTATTTT.

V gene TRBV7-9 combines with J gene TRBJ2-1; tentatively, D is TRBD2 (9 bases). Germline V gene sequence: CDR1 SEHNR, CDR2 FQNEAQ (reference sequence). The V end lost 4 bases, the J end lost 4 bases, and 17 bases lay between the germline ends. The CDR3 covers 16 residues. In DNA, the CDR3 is TGTGCCAGCAGCTCCATAGCGGGGGACAGGTACAATGAGCAGTTCTTC. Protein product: CASSSIAGDRYNEQFF.

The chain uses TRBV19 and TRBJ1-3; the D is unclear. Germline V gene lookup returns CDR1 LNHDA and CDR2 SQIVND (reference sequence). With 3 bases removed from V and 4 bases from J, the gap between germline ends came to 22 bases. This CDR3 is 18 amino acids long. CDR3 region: CASSMSGPVSSGGNTIYF. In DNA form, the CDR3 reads TGTGCCAGTAGTATGTCTGGTCCAGTCTCGTCAGGAGGAAACACCATATATTTT.

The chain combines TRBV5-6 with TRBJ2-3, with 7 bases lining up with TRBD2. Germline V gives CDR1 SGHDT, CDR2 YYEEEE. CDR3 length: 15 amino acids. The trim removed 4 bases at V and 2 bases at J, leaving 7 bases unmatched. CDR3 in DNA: TGTGCCAGCAGCCGGGAGCGGGGTTTCACAGATACGCAGTATTTT. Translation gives CASSRERGFTDTQYF.

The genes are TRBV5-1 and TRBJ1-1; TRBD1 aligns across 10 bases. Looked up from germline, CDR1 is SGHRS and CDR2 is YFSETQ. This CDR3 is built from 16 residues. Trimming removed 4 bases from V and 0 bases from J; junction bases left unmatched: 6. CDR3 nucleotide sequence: TGCGCCAGCAGCCGGAGGACAGGGGGGATGAACACTGAAGCTTTCTTT. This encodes CASSRRTGGMNTEAFF.

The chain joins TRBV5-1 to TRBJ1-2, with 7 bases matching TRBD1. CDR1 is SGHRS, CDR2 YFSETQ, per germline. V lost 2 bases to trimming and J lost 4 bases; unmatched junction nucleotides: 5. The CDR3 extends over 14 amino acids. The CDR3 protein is CASSLGDSPYGYTF. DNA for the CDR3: TGCGCCAGCAGCTTAGGGGACAGTCCCTATGGCTACACCTTC.

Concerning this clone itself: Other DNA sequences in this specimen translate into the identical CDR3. In DNA, the CDR3 is TGTGCCAGCAGTTCGCCAGGAGGAGCTAGCACAGATACGCAGTATTTT. Translating it yields CASSSPGGASTDTQYF. The chain recombines TRBV28 with TRBJ2-3; D may be TRBD2 (5 bases). The CDR3 loop spans 16 amino acids. The germline V gene encodes CDR1 MDHEN and CDR2 SYDVKM. The ends were cut back, 4 bases at V and 0 bases at J, with 14 bases in the middle.

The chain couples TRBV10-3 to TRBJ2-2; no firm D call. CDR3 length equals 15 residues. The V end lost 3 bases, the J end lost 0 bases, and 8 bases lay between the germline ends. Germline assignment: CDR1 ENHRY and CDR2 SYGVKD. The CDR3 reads CAISDDITNTGELFF. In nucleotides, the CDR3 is TGTGCCATCAGTGACGACATAACGAACACCGGGGAGCTGTTTTTT.

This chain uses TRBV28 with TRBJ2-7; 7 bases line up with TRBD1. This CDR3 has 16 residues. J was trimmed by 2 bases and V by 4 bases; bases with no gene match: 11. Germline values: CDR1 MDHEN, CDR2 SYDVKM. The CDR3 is CASSSFLDRSAYEQYF. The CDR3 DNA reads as TGTGCCAGCAGTTCTTTCCTGGACAGGTCTGCCTACGAGCAGTACTTC.

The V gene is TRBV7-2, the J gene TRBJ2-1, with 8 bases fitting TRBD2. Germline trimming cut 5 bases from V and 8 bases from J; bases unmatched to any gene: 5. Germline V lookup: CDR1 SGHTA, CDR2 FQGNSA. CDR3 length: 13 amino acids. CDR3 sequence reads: CASSRGLAYEQFF. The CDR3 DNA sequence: TGTGCCAGCAGCCGCGGACTAGCCTATGAGCAGTTCTTC.

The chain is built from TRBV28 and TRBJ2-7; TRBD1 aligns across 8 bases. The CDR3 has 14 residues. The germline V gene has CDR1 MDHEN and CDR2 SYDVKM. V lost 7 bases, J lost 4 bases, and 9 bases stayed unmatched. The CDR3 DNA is TGTGCCAGCATCTCTGGACAGGGTACATACGAGCAGTACTTC. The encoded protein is CASISGQGTYEQYF.

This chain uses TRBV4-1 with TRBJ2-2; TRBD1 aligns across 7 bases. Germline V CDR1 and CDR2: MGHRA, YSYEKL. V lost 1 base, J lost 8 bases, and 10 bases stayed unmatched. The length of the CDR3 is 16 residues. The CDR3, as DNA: TGCGCCAGCAGCCAAGCCGGGACAGACCTTTTTGGGGAGCTGTTTTTT. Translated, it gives CASSQAGTDLFGELFF.

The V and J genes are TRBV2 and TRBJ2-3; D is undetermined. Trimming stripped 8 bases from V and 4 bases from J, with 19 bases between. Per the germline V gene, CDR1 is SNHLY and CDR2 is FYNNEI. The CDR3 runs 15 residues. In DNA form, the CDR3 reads TGTGCCAGCCGAAGCAGTGCACAGCCCTCAGATACGCAGTATTTT. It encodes CASRSSAQPSDTQYF.

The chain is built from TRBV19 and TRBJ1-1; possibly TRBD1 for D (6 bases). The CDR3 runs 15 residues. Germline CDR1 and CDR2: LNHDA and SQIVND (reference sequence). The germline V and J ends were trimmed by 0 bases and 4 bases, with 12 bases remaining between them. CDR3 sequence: CASSIDGRGSTEAFF. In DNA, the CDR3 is TGTGCCAGTAGTATAGACGGCAGGGGCTCCACTGAAGCTTTCTTT.

The CDR3 coding sequence is TGTGCCTGTTCCCCGGGGCGGAACACCGGGGAGCTGTTTTTT. This translates into CACSPGRNTGELFF. The J gene is TRBJ2-2, the V gene TRBV30, with D perhaps being TRBD1 or TRBD2 (5 bases each). CDR1 is GTSNPN and CDR2 is SVGIG in the germline V gene (reference sequence). The CDR3 consists of 14 residues. Deletions cut 6 bases from V and 1 base from J, with 12 bases between.

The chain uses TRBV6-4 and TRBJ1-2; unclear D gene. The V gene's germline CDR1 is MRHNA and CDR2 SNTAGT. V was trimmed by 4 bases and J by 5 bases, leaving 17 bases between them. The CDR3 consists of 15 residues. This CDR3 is CASSVPTPGGYGYTF. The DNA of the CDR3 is TGTGCCAGCAGTGTCCCGACACCCGGCGGGTATGGCTACACCTTC.

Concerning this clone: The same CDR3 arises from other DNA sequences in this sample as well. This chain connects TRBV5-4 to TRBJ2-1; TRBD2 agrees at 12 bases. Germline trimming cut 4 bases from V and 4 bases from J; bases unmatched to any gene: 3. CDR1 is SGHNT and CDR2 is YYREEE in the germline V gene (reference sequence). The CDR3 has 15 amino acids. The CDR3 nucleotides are TGTGCCAGCAGCAGCGGGACTAGCGGGTACAATGAGCAGTTCTTC. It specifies CASSSGTSGYNEQFF.

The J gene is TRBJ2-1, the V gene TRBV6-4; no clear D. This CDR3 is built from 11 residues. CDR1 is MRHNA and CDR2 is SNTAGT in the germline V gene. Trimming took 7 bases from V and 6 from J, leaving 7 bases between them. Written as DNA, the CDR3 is TGTGCCAGCATGGAATGCAATGAGCAGTTCTTC. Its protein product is CASMECNEQFF.